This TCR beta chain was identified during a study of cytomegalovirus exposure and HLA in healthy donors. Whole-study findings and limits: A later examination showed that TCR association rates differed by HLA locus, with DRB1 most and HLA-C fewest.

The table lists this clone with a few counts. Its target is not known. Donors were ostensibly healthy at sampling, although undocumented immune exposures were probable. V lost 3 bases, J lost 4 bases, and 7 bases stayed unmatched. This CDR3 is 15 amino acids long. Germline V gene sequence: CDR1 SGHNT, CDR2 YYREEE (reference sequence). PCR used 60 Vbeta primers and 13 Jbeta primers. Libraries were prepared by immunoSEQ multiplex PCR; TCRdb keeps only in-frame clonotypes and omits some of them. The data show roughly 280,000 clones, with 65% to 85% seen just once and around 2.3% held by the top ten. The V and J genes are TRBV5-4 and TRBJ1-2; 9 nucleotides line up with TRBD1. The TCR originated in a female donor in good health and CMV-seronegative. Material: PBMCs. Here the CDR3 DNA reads TGTGCCAGCAGCTCACGACAGGGGGAACCCTATGGCTACACCTTC. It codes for CASSSRQGEPYGYTF. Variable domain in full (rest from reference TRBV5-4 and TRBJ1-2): ETGVTQSPTHLIKTRGQQVTLRCSSQSGHNTVSWYQQALGQGPQFIFQYYREEENGRGNFPPRFSGLQFPNYSSELNVNALELDDSALYLCASSSRQGEPYGYTFGSGTRLTVV.